The 5 T cell receptor beta chains below all came from one sample that was sequenced in a study of radiation and T cells in renal cell carcinoma (dated by TCRdb to 2018 to 2020). Library method: the immunoSEQ multiplex PCR assay. The source is immuneACCESS, and TCRdb retained only in-frame sequences with V and J called. Part of the clones is not carried over; for the studies checked, unresolved V genes explain less than half of this, and the remainder is unexplained. The sample records about 150,000 clones, about 91% of which are singletons. The top ten constitute approximately 13% of the sample. The time point label on this specimen signifies: blood 2 weeks post-SBRT. The treatment or condition label of this sample denotes: 15 Gy SBRT to primary tumor, nephrectomy 4 weeks later. Sequences were derived from blood, sampled from a patient whose treatment included radiotherapy and nephrectomy. These receptors all come from a woman between 50 and 59 years old with renal cell carcinoma.

In this sample, this clone turned up a few times. This chain uses TRBV19 with TRBJ1-1, with D hard to call. The CDR3 loop spans 13 amino acids. Deletions cut 6 bases from V and 1 base from J, with 9 bases between. From germline, CDR1 is LNHDA and CDR2 SQIVND (reference sequence). The CDR3 region is CASRASSNTEAFF. In nucleotides, the CDR3 is TGTGCCAGTAGGGCCAGCTCGAACACTGAAGCTTTCTTT.

The chain couples TRBV2 to TRBJ1-1, with D possibly being TRBD1 (6 bases). The V gene lost 7 bases and the J gene lost 1 base, with 16 bases spanning the gap. This CDR3 has 15 residues. In germline, CDR1 is SNHLY, CDR2 FYNNEI. The chain's CDR3 is CASTRQAGANTEAFF. The CDR3 region has the DNA TGTGCCAGCACCCGACAAGCAGGGGCGAACACTGAAGCTTTCTTT.

This sequence joins TRBV19 and TRBJ2-7; 7 bases agree with TRBD1. The CDR3 totals 14 residues. Per the germline V gene, CDR1 is LNHDA and CDR2 is SQIVND (reference sequence). V was pared by 7 bases and J by 6 bases, with 12 bases of the junction left unmatched. CDR3 coding DNA: TGTGCCAGTAAAGGGACCGACAGGGCGAGCGAGCAGTACTTC. It yields the protein CASKGTDRASEQYF.

This chain uses TRBV5-6 with TRBJ2-7; D is uncertain. The germline CDR1 and CDR2 sequences are SGHDT and YYEEEE. Trimming shortened V by 0 bases and J by 2 bases, and 12 bases separated the two germline ends. The CDR3 consists of 15 residues. In DNA, the CDR3 is TGTGCCAGCAGCTTGGCAGTGTCAGCCCCCTACGAGCAGTACTTC. Encoded protein: CASSLAVSAPYEQYF.

The J gene is TRBJ2-7, the V gene TRBV29-1; 7 bases map to TRBD2. The trim removed 7 bases at V and 4 bases at J, leaving 13 bases unmatched. The CDR3 contains 14 residues. From germline, CDR1 is SQVTM and CDR2 ANQGSEA. CDR3 DNA: TGCAGCGCCCTGGGGGGGGGTGGAGGATACGAGCAGTACTTC. As protein: CSALGGGGGYEQYF.